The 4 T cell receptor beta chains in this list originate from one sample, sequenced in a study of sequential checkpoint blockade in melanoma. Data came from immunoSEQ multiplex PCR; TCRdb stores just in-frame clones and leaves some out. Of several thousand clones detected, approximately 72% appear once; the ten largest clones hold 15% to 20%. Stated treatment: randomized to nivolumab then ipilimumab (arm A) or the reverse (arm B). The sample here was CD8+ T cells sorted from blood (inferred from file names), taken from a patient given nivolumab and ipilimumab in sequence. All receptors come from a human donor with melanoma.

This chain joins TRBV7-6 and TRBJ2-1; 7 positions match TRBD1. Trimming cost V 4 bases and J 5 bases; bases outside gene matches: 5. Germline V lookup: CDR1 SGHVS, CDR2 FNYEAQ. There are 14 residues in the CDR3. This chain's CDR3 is CASSSRTGNNEQFF. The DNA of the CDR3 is TGTGCCAGCAGCTCCAGGACAGGTAACAATGAGCAGTTCTTC. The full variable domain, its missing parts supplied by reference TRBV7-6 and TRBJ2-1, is GAGVSQSPRYKVTKRGQDVALRCDPISGHVSLYWYRQALGQGPEFLTYFNYEAQQDKSGLPNDRFSAERPEGSISTLTIQRTEQRDSAMYRCASSSRTGNNEQFFGPGTRLTVL.

In nucleotides, the CDR3 is TGCGCCTCAGGTCGGGAGGTTTACAATGAGCAGTTCTTC. Translating gives CASGREVYNEQFF. V and J are TRBV5-1 and TRBJ2-1, with 7 bases that match TRBD2. The V and J ends lost 10 bases and 4 bases, in that order; junction bases with no gene match: 8. The CDR3 is made up of 13 amino acids. CDR1 SGHRS and CDR2 YFSETQ come from the germline V gene.

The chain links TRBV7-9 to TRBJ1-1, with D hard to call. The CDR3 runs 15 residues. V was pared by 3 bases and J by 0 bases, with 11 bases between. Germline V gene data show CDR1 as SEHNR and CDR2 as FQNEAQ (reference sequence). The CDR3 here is CASSFESLLNTEAFF. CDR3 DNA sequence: TGTGCCAGCAGCTTTGAAAGCCTCCTGAACACTGAAGCTTTCTTT.

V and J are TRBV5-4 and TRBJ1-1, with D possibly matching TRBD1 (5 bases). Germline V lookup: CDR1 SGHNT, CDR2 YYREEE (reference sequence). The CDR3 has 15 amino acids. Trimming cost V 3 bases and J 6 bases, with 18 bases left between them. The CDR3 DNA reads TGTGCCAGCAGCTCCCCTTATGAAGGGGATCCTGAAGCTTTCTTT. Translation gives CASSSPYEGDPEAFF. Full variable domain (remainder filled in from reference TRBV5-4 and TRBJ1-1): ETGVTQSPTHLIKTRGQQVTLRCSSQSGHNTVSWYQQALGQGPQFIFQYYREEENGRGNFPPRFSGLQFPNYSSELNVNALELDDSALYLCASSSPYEGDPEAFFGQGTRLTVV.